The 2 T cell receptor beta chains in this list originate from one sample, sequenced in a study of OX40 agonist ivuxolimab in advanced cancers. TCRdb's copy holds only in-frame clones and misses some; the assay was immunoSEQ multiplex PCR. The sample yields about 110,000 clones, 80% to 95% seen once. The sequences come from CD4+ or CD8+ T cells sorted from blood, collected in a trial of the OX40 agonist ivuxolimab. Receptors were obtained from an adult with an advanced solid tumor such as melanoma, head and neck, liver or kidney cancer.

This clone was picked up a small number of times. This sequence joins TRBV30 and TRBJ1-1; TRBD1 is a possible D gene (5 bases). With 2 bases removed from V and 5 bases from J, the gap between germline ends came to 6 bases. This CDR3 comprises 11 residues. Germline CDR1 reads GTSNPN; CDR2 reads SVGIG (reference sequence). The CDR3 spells CAWSKGTEAFF. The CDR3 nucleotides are TGTGCCTGGAGTAAGGGGACTGAAGCTTTCTTT.

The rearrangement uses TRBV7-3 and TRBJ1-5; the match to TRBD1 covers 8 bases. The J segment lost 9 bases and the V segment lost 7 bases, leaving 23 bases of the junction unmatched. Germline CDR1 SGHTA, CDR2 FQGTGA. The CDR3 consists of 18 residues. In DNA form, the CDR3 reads TGTGCCAGCAAACAGCAGAGAAAGGGGGGACAGGAGGATGCGCCCCAGCATTTT. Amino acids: CASKQQRKGGQEDAPQHF.